These 9 T cell receptor beta chains were all obtained from the same sample, sequenced in a study of cytomegalovirus exposure and HLA in healthy donors. Both 60 Vbeta primers and 13 Jbeta primers went into the PCR. TCRdb keeps only in-frame clones here, not all; method: immunoSEQ multiplex PCR. Of 150,000 to 250,000 clones listed, roughly 85% are singletons. The sequencing sample was made of PBMCs. The receptors shown here come from a woman between 45 and 60 years old in good health and CMV-seronegative.

This CDR3 reads CSVTSTTYEQYF. DNA of the CDR3: TGCAGCGTTACGTCTACCACCTACGAGCAGTACTTC. The genes are TRBV29-1 and TRBJ2-7; D is unclear. Per the germline V gene, CDR1 is SQVTM and CDR2 is ANQGSEA. The length of the CDR3 is 12 residues. The V end was cut by 5 bases, the J end by 2 bases, with 10 bases between.

The chain has TRBV28 and TRBJ2-7; D remains ambiguous. The CDR3 length is 13 residues. Germline V gene sequence: CDR1 MDHEN, CDR2 SYDVKM. V was cut by 2 bases and J by 2 bases, with 7 bases left in between. As DNA, the CDR3 is TGTGCCAGCAGTTTAGTGGCCACCTACGAGCAGTACTTC. Translating gives CASSLVATYEQYF.

As DNA, the CDR3 is TGTGCCAGCAGCGTAGGAAGCGGGAGCCCCCACGAGCAGTACTTC. Protein product: CASSVGSGSPHEQYF. The rearrangement links TRBV9 to TRBJ2-7, with 8 bases identical to TRBD2. The CDR3 covers 15 residues. After removal of 0 bases from V and 5 bases from J, the junction contained 7 bases not matched to a gene. Germline V CDR1 and CDR2: SGDLS, YYNGEE.

The chain is built from TRBV5-1 and TRBJ2-3; 13 nucleotides line up with TRBD2. The CDR3 has 19 residues. The J segment lost 3 bases and the V segment lost 0 bases, leaving 10 bases of the junction unmatched. Germline V gene data show CDR1 as SGHRS and CDR2 as YFSETQ. CDR3 residues: CASSLEGLAGVGHTDTQYF. The CDR3 nucleotides are TGCGCCAGCAGCTTGGAAGGACTAGCGGGAGTAGGGCATACAGATACGCAGTATTTT.

The genes are TRBV5-1 and TRBJ1-2; 7 nucleotides agree with TRBD1. The V gene's germline CDR1 is SGHRS and CDR2 YFSETQ. This CDR3 region has 16 residues. The ends lost 5 bases at V and 6 bases at J; junction bases unmatched: 16. CDR3 nucleotides: TGCGCCAGCAGTCTCCGGACAGGAGCCTATGGTGATGGCTACACCTTC. Translated, it gives CASSLRTGAYGDGYTF.

CDR3 DNA sequence: TGCAGCGGCAAACTGTCAAACACTGAAGCTTTCTTT. As protein: CSGKLSNTEAFF. The V call is TRBV29-1, the J call TRBJ1-1; D gene unclear. This CDR3 has 12 residues. Trimming removed 7 bases at V and 2 bases at J, with 11 bases between. From germline, CDR1 is SQVTM and CDR2 ANQGSEA.

V is TRBV2 and J is TRBJ2-7; tentatively, D is TRBD1 (6 bases). The V gene's germline CDR1 is SNHLY and CDR2 FYNNEI. The CDR3 contains 13 residues. V lost 8 bases, J lost 2 bases, and 13 bases lay in between. The CDR3 is CASAFQGTYEQYF. In DNA form, the CDR3 reads TGTGCCAGCGCCTTTCAGGGGACCTACGAGCAGTACTTC.

The gene calls are TRBV28 and TRBJ2-7, with 7 bases matching TRBD1. CDR1 and CDR2 from the germline V gene are MDHEN and SYDVKM. J was trimmed by 1 base and V by 3 bases; bases with no gene match: 6. This CDR3 is 15 amino acids long. The CDR3 loop reads CASSLTGMRSYEQYF. The CDR3 DNA is TGTGCCAGCAGTTTGACAGGGATGAGATCCTACGAGCAGTACTTC.

The J gene is TRBJ2-3, the V gene TRBV14, with TRBD2 matching 11 bases. The V gene end was trimmed by 4 bases and the J gene end by 8 bases; junction bases not matched to a gene: 8. The CDR3 extends over 15 amino acids. CDR1 and CDR2 from the germline V gene are SGHDN and FVKESK. DNA for the CDR3: TGTGCCAGCAGCCGCTTGACTAGCGGGGAGGTTACGCAGTATTTT. It is translated as CASSRLTSGEVTQYF.